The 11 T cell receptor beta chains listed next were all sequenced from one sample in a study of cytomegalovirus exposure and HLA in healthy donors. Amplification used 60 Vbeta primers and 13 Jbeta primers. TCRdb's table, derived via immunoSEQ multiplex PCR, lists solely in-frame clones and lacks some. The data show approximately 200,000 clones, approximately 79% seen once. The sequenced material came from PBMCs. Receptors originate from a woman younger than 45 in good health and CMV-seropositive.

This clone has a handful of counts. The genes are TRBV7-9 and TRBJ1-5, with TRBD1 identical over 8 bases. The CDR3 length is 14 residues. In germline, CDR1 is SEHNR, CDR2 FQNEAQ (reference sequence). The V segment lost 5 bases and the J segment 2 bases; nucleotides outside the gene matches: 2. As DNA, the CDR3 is TGTGCCAGCAGCCCGACAGGGGGCAATCAGCCCCAGCATTTT. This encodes CASSPTGGNQPQHF.

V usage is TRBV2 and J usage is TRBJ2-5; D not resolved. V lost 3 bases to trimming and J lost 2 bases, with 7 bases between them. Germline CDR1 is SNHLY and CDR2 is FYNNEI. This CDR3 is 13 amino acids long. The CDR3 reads CASSEGEQETQYF. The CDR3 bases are TGTGCCAGCAGTGAGGGCGAACAAGAGACCCAGTACTTC.

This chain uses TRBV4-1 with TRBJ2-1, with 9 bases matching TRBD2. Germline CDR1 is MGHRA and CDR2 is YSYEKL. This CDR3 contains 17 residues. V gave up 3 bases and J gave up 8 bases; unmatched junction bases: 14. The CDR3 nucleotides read TGCGCCAGCAGCCATGCCGTGGCGGGAGGGTCGGGCTATGAGCAGTTCTTC. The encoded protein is CASSHAVAGGSGYEQFF.

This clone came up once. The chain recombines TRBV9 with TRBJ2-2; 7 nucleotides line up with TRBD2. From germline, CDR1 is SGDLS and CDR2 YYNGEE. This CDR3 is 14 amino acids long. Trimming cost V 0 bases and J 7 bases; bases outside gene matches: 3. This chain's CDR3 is CASSVAGGGGELFF. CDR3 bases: TGTGCCAGCAGCGTAGCGGGAGGTGGCGGGGAGCTGTTTTTT.

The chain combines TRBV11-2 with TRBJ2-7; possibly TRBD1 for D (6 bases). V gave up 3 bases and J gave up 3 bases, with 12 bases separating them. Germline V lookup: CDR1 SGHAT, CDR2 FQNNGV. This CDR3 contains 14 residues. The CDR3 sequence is CASSLGAAYYEQYF. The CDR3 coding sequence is TGTGCCAGCAGCTTGGGGGCAGCCTACTACGAGCAGTACTTC.

This CDR3 reads CASSVGGGSYEQYF. The CDR3 DNA sequence: TGTGCCAGCAGCGTAGGCGGGGGGTCCTACGAGCAGTACTTC. The chain carries TRBV11-3 and TRBJ2-7; TRBD2 agrees at 8 bases. CDR1 and CDR2 (germline): SGHNT, YENEEA. V lost 5 bases to trimming and J lost 1 base; unmatched junction nucleotides: 4. This CDR3 has 14 amino acids.

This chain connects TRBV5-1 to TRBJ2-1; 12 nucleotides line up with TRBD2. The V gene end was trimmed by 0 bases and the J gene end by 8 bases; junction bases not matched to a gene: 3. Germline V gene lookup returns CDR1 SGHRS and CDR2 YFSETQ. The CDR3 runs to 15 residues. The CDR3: CASSLVASGRDEQFF. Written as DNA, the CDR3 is TGCGCCAGCAGCTTGGTGGCTAGCGGGAGGGATGAGCAGTTCTTC. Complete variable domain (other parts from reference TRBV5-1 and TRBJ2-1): KAGVTQTPRYLIKTRGQQVTLSCSPISGHRSVSWYQQTPGQGLQFLFEYFSETQRNKGNFPGRFSGRQFSNSRSEMNVSTLELGDSALYLCASSLVASGRDEQFFGPGTRLTVL.

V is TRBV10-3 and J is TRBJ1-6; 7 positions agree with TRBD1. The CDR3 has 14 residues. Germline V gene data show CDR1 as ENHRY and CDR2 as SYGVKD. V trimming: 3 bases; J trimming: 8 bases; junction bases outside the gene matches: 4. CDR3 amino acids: CAISDWGTDSPLHF. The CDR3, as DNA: TGTGCCATCAGTGATTGGGGGACAGATTCACCCCTCCACTTT.

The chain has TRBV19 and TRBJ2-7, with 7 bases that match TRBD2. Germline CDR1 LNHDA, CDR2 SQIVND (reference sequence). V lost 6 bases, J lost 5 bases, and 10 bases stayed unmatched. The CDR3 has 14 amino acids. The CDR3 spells CASRSGEGLNEQYF. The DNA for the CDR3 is TGTGCCAGTAGGTCGGGGGAGGGCCTTAACGAGCAGTACTTC. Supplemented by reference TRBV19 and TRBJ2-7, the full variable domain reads DGGITQSPKYLFRKEGQNVTLSCEQNLNHDAMYWYRQDPGQGLRLIYYSQIVNDFQKGDIAEGYSVSREKKESFPLTVTSAQKNPTAFYLCASRSGEGLNEQYFGPGTRLTVT.

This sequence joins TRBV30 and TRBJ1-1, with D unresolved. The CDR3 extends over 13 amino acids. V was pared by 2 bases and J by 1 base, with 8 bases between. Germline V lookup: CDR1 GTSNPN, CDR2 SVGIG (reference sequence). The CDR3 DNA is TGTGCCTGGAGTCCTACAGAGAACACTGAAGCTTTCTTT. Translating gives CAWSPTENTEAFF.

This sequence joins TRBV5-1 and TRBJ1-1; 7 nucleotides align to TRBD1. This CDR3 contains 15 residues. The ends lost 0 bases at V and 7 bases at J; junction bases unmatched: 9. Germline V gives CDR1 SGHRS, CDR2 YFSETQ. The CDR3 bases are TGCGCCAGCAGCTTGGGCCCTCAGGGGGAGTATGAAGCTTTCTTT. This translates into CASSLGPQGEYEAFF.